These T cell receptor beta chains were read from a single sample in a study of human T cells and chemical hapten exposure. MiXCR, run by TCRdb on the reads, gives a single entry per CDR3 protein. This repertoire shows 95,000 to 150,000 distinct CDR3 sequences, approximately 9.3% found once; its top ten account for more than 1.3%. The specimen sequenced was whole blood. These receptors originate from a human donor in good health. Some clones in this sample may be carry-over from other donors' samples. The CDR3 runs from the conserved cysteine through the conserved F or W. The order of the fields is CDR3 DNA, CDR3 protein, clone size, J gene, V gene, D gene. D genes are given only for firm matches. Clone size, where shown, is once, few, many, or a class for clones that have expanded.

TGCAGTGCTAGGCGGGAGGGTAACAATGAGCAGTTCTTC	CSARREGNNEQFF	many	TRBJ2-1	TRBV20-1	TRBD2
TGTGCCAGCAGTTCCCCGGGACAGGGGATACACGAGCAGTACTTC	CASSSPGQGIHEQYF	many	TRBJ2-7	TRBV11-2	TRBD1
TGTGCCAGCACCCTTAGACAGGCACCAGATACGCAGTATTTT	CASTLRQAPDTQYF	NA	TRBJ2-3	TRBV3-1	NA
TGTGCCAGCAGCTTAAATGATCCAACTGCTGGAAACACCATATATTTT	CASSLNDPTAGNTIYF	NA	TRBJ1-3	TRBV7-2	NA
TGCGCCAGCAGCCAAGTAGGCGGGGGGACCTACGAGCAGTACTTC	CASSQVGGGTYEQYF	many	TRBJ2-7	TRBV4-1	TRBD2
TGCAGCGGCTCCCAGGTTCTCTACAATGAGCAGTTCTTC	CSGSQVLYNEQFF	many	TRBJ2-1	TRBV29-1	NA
TGTGCCAGCAGTTGGACGGACCGGGACTATGGCTACACCTTC	CASSWTDRDYGYTF	NA	TRBJ1-2	TRBV6-1	NA
TGTGCCAGCAGTATCGGGACAGATACGCAGTATTTT	CASSIGTDTQYF	NA	TRBJ2-3	TRBV27	NA
TGCAGTGCTAGTCCTGGAACAGCGGGGGAAGAGACCCAGTACTTC	CSASPGTAGEETQYF	few	TRBJ2-5	TRBV20-1	TRBD2
TGTGCCAGCAGCTCAACGGAGCTGTTTTTT	CASSSTELFF	many	TRBJ2-2	TRBV7-9	NA
TGTGCCATCAGCGGAGCGGGAATCTACGAGCAGTACTTC	CAISGAGIYEQYF	NA	TRBJ2-7	TRBV10-3	TRBD2
TGTGCCAGCAGCTTAGGTGGACAGGGGAAGGTGAACACTGAAGCTTTCTTT	CASSLGGQGKVNTEAFF	NA	TRBJ1-1	TRBV7-9	TRBD1
TGTGCCAGCAGCCAAGACTGGGGGGCAGGGGCCTCTGGAAACACCATATATTTT	CASSQDWGAGASGNTIYF	many	TRBJ1-3	TRBV4-2	NA
TGTGCCATCAGTGAGGGGAGGGATACGCAGTATTTT	CAISEGRDTQYF	NA	TRBJ2-3	TRBV10-3	NA
TGTGCCAGCAGCTTAGGGGCCCAGGGCTACGAGCAGTACTTC	CASSLGAQGYEQYF	many	TRBJ2-7	TRBV7-2	NA
TGTGCCAGCAGTGCCTCACTAGCGGGGGGGCCGGGGTGGACCGGGGAGCTGTTTTTT	CASSASLAGGPGWTGELFF	few	TRBJ2-2	TRBV25-1	TRBD2
TGCAGTGCTAGAGGCAACTCCCGTCGGGACGAGCAGTACTTC	CSARGNSRRDEQYF	few	TRBJ2-7	TRBV20-1	NA
TGTGCCAGCACTATGACGTCGGGACAGCGATCTGGGGCCAACGTCCTGACTTTC	CASTMTSGQRSGANVLTF	NA	TRBJ2-6	TRBV6-4	TRBD1
TGTGCCAGCTCACCACCAGGCAGGGGAGATCAGCCCCAGCATTTT	CASSPPGRGDQPQHF	few	TRBJ1-5	TRBV18	NA
TGTGCCAGCAGCTTAGCGCTGGGGGAAAGGGCACCCCTCCACTTT	CASSLALGERAPLHF	many	TRBJ1-6	TRBV7-2	NA
TGCAGTGCTGCGGCGGTCCACGAGCAGTACTTC	CSAAAVHEQYF	NA	TRBJ2-7	TRBV20-1	NA
TGTGCCAGCAGTTTTCTTGTGGGGAGTGATAGCTATGGCTACACCTTC	CASSFLVGSDSYGYTF	NA	TRBJ1-2	TRBV12-3/TRBV12-4	NA
TGTGCCAGCAGCGCCGGGACACAAGAGACCCAGTACTTC	CASSAGTQETQYF	many	TRBJ2-5	TRBV7-9	NA
TGCGCCAGCAGTGAGACAGGGGCAAGCACAGATACGCAGTATTTT	CASSETGASTDTQYF	many	TRBJ2-3	TRBV10-1	TRBD1
TGTGCCAGTACCCCTCGAGGGGGGACAGGGTCTTCACCCCTCCACTTT	CASTPRGGTGSSPLHF	many	TRBJ1-6	TRBV19	TRBD1
TGTGCCAGCAGTTCGTTCGGATTGCAGCCCCAGCATTTT	CASSSFGLQPQHF	many	TRBJ1-5	TRBV25-1	NA
TGTGCCAGCAGTGGGACAGACTATAGCAATCAGCCCCAGCATTTT	CASSGTDYSNQPQHF	many	TRBJ1-5	TRBV6-1	NA
TGTGCCAGCAGCTTAGCGACCGGACCAGTAGCCTACACTGAAGCTTTCTTT	CASSLATGPVAYTEAFF	many	TRBJ1-1	TRBV7-2	NA
TGTGCCAGCAGCCCGGGACTAGCGGAAACCATACAAGAGACCCAGTACTTC	CASSPGLAETIQETQYF	NA	TRBJ2-5	TRBV5-6	TRBD2
TGTGCCAGCAGCCTGACAGGGAAGTTTCCCTACAATGAGCAGTTCTTC	CASSLTGKFPYNEQFF	NA	TRBJ2-1	TRBV27	TRBD1
TGTGCCAGCCTAGGGGAAGAGACCCAGTACTTC	CASLGEETQYF	few	TRBJ2-5	TRBV12-3/TRBV12-4	NA
TGTGCCAGCAGCCGAGTCACCGGGGAGCTGTTTTTT	CASSRVTGELFF	many	TRBJ2-2	TRBV11-2	NA
TGTGCCAGCAGGACCCAAAAGAGACAGGGGGCCGATGAGCAGTTCTTC	CASRTQKRQGADEQFF	many	TRBJ2-1	TRBV7-2	TRBD1
TGTGCCAGCAGCTTTACGGGGGCCTTAACCTACGAGCAGTACTTC	CASSFTGALTYEQYF	few	TRBJ2-7	TRBV7-2	NA
TGTGCCAGCAGCAATGGACAGGGACAAGAGACCCAGTACTTC	CASSNGQGQETQYF	few	TRBJ2-5	TRBV6-5	TRBD1
TGTGCCACCAGCAGAGATGTCGCTAGCGGGGTACAAGAGACCCAGTACTTC	CATSRDVASGVQETQYF	few	TRBJ2-5	TRBV15	TRBD2
TGTGCCAGCTCACCAATAACAGGGACAGGGGAGGAAAAACTGTTTTTT	CASSPITGTGEEKLFF	many	TRBJ1-4	TRBV18	TRBD1
TGTGCCAGCAGTTTTTCCGGGGTTAGCACTGAAGCTTTCTTT	CASSFSGVSTEAFF	many	TRBJ1-1	TRBV12-3/TRBV12-4	NA
TGCGCCAGCCAGGAAGCTCATACTAGCACAGATACGCAGTATTTT	CASQEAHTSTDTQYF	few	TRBJ2-3	TRBV5-1	NA
TGTGCCAGCAGCTTGGTTTCGGGGCGCCCCTACGAGCAGTACTTC	CASSLVSGRPYEQYF	few	TRBJ2-7	TRBV5-5	NA